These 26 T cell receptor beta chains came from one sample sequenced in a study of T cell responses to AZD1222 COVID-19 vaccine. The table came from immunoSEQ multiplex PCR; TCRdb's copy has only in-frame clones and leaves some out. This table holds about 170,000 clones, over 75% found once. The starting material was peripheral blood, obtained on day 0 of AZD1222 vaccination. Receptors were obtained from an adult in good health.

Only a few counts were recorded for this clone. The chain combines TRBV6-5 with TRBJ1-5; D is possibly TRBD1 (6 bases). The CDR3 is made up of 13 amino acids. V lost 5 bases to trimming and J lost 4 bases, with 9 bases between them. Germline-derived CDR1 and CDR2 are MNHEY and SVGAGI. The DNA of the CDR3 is TGTGCCAGCAGTAATCAGGGGAATCAGCCCCAGCATTTT. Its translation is CASSNQGNQPQHF.

DNA for the CDR3: TGTGCCAGCAGTGAAGAGGTCCGGGCCCGCACTAATGAAAAACTGTTTTTT. Translated, it gives CASSEEVRARTNEKLFF. The gene calls are TRBV2 and TRBJ1-4; no definite D call. Germline CDR1 SNHLY, CDR2 FYNNEI. This CDR3 has 17 residues. V shed 1 base and J shed 2 bases, with 14 bases lying between them.

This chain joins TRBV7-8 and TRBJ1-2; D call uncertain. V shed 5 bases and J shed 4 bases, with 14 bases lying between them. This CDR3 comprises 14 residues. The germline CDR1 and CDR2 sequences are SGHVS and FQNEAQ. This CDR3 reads CASSPDIVPYGYTF. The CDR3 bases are TGTGCCAGCAGCCCAGACATCGTCCCCTATGGCTACACCTTC.

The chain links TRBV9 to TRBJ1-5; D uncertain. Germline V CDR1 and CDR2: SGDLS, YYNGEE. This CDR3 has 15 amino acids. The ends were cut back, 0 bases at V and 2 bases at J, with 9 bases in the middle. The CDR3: CASSVGLWGNQPQHF. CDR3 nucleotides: TGTGCCAGCAGCGTAGGACTCTGGGGCAATCAGCCCCAGCATTTT.

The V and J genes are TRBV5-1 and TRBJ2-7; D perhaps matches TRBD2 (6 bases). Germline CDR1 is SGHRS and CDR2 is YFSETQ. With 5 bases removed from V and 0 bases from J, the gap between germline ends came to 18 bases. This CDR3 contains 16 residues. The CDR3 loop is CASSPLGGTYSYEQYF. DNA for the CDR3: TGCGCCAGCAGTCCCCTGGGCGGGACCTACTCCTACGAGCAGTACTTC.

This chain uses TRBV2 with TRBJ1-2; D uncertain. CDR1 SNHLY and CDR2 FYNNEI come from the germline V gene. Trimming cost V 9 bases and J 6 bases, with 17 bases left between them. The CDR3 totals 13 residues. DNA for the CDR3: TGTGCCAGTCTCACGGCCCGGACGGATGGCTACACCTTC. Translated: CASLTARTDGYTF.

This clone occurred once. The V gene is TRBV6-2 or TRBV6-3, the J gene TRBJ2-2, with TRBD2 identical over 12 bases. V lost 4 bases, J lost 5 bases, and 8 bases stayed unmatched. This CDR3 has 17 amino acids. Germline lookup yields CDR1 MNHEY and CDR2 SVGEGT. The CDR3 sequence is CASSSFLLAGGTGELFF. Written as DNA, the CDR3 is TGTGCCAGCAGTTCCTTTTTACTAGCGGGAGGAACCGGGGAGCTGTTTTTT.

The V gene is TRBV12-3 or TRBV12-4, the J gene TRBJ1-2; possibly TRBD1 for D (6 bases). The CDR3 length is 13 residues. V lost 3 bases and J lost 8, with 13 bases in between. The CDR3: CASSFYRAEGYTF. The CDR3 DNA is TGTGCCAGCAGTTTTTACAGGGCTGAAGGCTACACCTTC.

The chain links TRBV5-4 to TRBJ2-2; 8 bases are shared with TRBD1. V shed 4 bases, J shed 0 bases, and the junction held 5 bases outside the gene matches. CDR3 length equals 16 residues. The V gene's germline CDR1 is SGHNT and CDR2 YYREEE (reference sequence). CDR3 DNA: TGTGCCAGCAGCCTCCAGGGGGCACCGAACACCGGGGAGCTGTTTTTT. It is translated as CASSLQGAPNTGELFF.

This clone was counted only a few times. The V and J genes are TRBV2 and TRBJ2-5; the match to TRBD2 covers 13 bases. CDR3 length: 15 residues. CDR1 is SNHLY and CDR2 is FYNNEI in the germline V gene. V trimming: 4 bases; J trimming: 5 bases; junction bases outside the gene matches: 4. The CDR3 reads CASSGRTSGGETQYF. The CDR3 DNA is TGTGCCAGCAGTGGTCGGACTAGCGGGGGTGAGACCCAGTACTTC.

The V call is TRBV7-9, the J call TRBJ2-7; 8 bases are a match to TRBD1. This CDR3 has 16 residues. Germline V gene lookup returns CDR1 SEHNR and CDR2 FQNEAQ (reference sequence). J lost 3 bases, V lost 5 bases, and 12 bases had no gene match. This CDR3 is CASSPVFRQGNYEQYF. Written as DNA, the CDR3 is TGTGCCAGCAGCCCAGTCTTCCGACAGGGGAACTACGAGCAGTACTTC.

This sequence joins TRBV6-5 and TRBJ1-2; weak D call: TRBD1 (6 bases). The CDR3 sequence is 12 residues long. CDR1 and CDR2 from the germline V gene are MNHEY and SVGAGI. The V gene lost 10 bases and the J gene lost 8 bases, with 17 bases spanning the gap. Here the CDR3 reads CANPPGGQGYTF. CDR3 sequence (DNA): TGTGCCAACCCGCCGGGGGGGCAAGGCTACACCTTC.

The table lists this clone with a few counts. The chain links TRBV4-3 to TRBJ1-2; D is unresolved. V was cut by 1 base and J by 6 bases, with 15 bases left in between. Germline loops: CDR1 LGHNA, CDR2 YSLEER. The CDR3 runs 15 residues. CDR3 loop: CASSQGQGAGNGYTF. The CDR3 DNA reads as TGCGCCAGCAGCCAAGGACAAGGCGCAGGAAATGGCTACACCTTC.

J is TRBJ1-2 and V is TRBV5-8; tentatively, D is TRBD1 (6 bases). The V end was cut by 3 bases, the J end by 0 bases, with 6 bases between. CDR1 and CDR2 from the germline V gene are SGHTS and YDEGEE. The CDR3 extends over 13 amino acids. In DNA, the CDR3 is TGTGCCAGCAGCTGGACAGCTAACTATGGCTACACCTTC. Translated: CASSWTANYGYTF. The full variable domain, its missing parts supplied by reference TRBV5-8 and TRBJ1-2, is EAGVTQSPTHLIKTRGQQATLRCSPISGHTSVYWYQQALGLGLQFLLWYDEGEERNRGNFPPRFSGRQFPNYSSELNVNALELEDSALYLCASSWTANYGYTFGSGTRLTVV.

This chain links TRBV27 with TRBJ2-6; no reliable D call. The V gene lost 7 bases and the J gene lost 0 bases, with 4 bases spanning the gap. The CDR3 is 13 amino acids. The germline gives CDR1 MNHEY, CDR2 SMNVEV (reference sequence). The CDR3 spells CASKNSGANVLTF. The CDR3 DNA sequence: TGTGCCAGCAAGAACTCTGGGGCCAACGTCCTGACTTTC. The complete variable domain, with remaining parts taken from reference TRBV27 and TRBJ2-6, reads EAQVTQNPRYLITVTGKKLTVTCSQNMNHEYMSWYRQDPGLGLRQIYYSMNVEVTDKGDVPEGYKVSRKEKRNFPLILESPSPNQTSLYFCASKNSGANVLTFGAGSRLTVL.

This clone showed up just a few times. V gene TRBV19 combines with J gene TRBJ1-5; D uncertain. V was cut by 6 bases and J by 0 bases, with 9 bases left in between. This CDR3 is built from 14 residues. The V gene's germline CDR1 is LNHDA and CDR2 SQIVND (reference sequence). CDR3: CASSRSSSNQPQHF. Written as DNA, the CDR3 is TGTGCCAGTAGCAGGTCATCTAGCAATCAGCCCCAGCATTTT. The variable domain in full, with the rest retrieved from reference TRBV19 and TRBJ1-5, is DGGITQSPKYLFRKEGQNVTLSCEQNLNHDAMYWYRQDPGQGLRLIYYSQIVNDFQKGDIAEGYSVSREKKESFPLTVTSAQKNPTAFYLCASSRSSSNQPQHFGDGTRLSIL.

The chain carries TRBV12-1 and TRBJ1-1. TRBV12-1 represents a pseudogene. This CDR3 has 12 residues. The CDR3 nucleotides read TGTGCCAGCAGCTTTGGGAGCACTGAAGCTTTCTTT. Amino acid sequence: CASSFGSTEAFF.

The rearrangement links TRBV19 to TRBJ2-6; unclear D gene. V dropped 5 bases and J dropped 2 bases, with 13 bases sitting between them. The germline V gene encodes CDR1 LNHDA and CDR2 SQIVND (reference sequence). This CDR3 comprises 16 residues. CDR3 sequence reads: CASSPGQPTGANVLTF. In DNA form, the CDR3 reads TGTGCCAGTAGTCCCGGCCAACCAACTGGGGCCAACGTCCTGACTTTC.

This CDR3 reads CASSFYRGTGELFF. DNA of the CDR3: TGTGCCAGCAGCTTTTACAGGGGTACCGGGGAGCTGTTTTTT. V is TRBV7-2 and J is TRBJ2-2; 7 nucleotides line up with TRBD1. Trimming at V came to 3 bases and at J to 5 bases, leaving 3 bases not matched to a gene. Germline values: CDR1 SGHTA, CDR2 FQGNSA. This CDR3 spans 14 amino acids. The complete variable domain, with remaining parts taken from reference TRBV7-2 and TRBJ2-2, reads GAGVSQSPSNKVTEKGKDVELRCDPISGHTALYWYRQSLGQGLEFLIYFQGNSAPDKSGLPSDRFSAERTGGSVSTLTIQRTQQEDSAVYLCASSFYRGTGELFFGEGSRLTVL.

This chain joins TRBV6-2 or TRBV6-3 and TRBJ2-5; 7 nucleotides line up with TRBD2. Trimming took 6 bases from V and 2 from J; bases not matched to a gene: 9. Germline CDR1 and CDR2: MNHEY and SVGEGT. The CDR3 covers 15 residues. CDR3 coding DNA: TGTGCCAGCAGCCCCCTCGGGGGGAGTCAAGAGACCCAGTACTTC. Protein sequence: CASSPLGGSQETQYF.

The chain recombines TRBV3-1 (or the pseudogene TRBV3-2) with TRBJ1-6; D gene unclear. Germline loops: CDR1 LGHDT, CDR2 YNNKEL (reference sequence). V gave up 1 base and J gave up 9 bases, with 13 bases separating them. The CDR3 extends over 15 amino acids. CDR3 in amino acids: CASSQGPARGSPLHF. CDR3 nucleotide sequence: TGTGCCAGCAGCCAAGGTCCCGCACGGGGTTCACCCCTCCACTTT.

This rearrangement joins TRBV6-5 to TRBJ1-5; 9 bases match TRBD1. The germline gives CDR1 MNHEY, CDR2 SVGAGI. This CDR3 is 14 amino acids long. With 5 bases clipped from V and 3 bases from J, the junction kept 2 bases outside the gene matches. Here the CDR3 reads CASSRQGDNQPQHF. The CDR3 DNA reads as TGTGCCAGCAGTAGACAGGGGGACAATCAGCCCCAGCATTTT.

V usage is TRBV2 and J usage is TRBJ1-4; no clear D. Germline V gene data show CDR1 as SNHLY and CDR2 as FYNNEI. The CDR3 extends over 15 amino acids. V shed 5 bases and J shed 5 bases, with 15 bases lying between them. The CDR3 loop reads CASSWGTARNEKLFF. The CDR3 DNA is TGTGCCAGCAGTTGGGGAACTGCCAGGAATGAAAAACTGTTTTTT.

The CDR3 sequence: CASLAGDTPYGYTF. The CDR3, as DNA: TGTGCCAGTCTAGCAGGGGACACTCCCTATGGCTACACCTTC. This rearrangement joins TRBV2 to TRBJ1-2; D is perhaps TRBD1 (6 bases). Germline CDR1 and CDR2: SNHLY and FYNNEI. The germline V and J ends were trimmed by 9 bases and 4 bases, with 18 bases remaining between them. The CDR3 runs 14 residues.

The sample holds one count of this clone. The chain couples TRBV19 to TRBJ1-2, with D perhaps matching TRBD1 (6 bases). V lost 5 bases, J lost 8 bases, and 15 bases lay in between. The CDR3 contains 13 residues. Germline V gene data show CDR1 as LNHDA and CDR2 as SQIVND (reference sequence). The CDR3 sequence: CASSAQGMRGYTF. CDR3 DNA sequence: TGTGCCAGTAGTGCGCAGGGGATGCGGGGCTACACCTTC.

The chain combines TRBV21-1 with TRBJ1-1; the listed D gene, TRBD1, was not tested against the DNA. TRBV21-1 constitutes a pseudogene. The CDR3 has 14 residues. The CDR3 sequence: CASSKETENTEAFF. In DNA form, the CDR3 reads TGTGCCAGCAGCAAAGAGACAGAGAACACTGAAGCTTTCTTT.